This T cell receptor (beta chain) was documented in a study of sequential checkpoint blockade in melanoma. To note about this clone: Its antigen is unknown.

Sample treatment: randomized to nivolumab then ipilimumab (arm A) or the reverse (arm B). Data came from immunoSEQ multiplex PCR; TCRdb stores just in-frame clones and leaves some out. The table has fewer than 20,000 clones, under 85% seen once. This CDR3 is built from 15 residues. The germline V and J ends were trimmed by 6 bases and 4 bases, with 16 bases remaining between them. The V gene's germline CDR1 is SGHNT and CDR2 YENEEA. Findings and caveats of the study: Response in arm A was associated with pretreatment TIL clonality.

The chain recombines TRBV11-3 with TRBJ1-5; no definite D call. The starting material was tumor tissue (inferred from file names), obtained from a patient given nivolumab and ipilimumab in sequence. The receptor was derived from a human donor with melanoma. CDR3 region: CASSHGEQPNQPQHF. CDR3 DNA sequence: TGTGCCAGCAGTCATGGGGAACAGCCTAATCAGCCCCAGCATTTT. Looking up the rest from reference TRBV11-3 and TRBJ1-5 gives the full variable domain: EAGVVQSPRYKIIEKKQPVAFWCNPISGHNTLYWYLQNLGQGPELLIRYENEEAVDDSQLPKDRFSAERLKGVDSTLKIQPAELGDSAVYLCASSHGEQPNQPQHFGDGTRLSIL.